This T cell receptor beta chain was found in a study of T cell changes during pregnancy in multiple sclerosis. Profiled with immunoSEQ multiplex PCR; TCRdb holds only in-frame clones, not every one. The sample shows just over 20,000 clones, 70% to 90% of them seen only once. The length of the CDR3 is 13 residues. From germline, CDR1 is SEHNR and CDR2 FQNEAQ (reference sequence). Trimming cost V 1 base and J 9 bases, with 12 bases left between them. The material sequenced was CD8+ T cells from peripheral blood mononuclear cells, taken in the second trimester of pregnancy. This TCR was recovered from a female donor in good health, enrolled as a control in a pregnancy study. The chain couples TRBV7-9 to TRBJ1-2; perhaps TRBD1 as D (5 bases). CDR3 bases: TGTGCCAGCAGCTTAGGGGGGGATCTACGCTACACCTTC. Translating it yields CASSLGGDLRYTF. Together with reference TRBV7-9 and TRBJ1-2, the CDR3 gives the full variable domain: DTGVSQNPRHKITKRGQNVTFRCDPISEHNRLYWYRQTLGQGPEFLTYFQNEAQLEKSRLLSDRFSAERPKGSFSTLEIQRTEQGDSAMYLCASSLGGDLRYTFGSGTRLTVV.